A few counts support the clone carrying this TCR beta chain. As yet, its antigen is unknown. This specimen belongs to a study of CD8 T cells in ankylosing spondylitis. A quantitative 5'-RACE method, one with molecular barcodes, was used to make TCR beta libraries. Each CDR3 protein gets one entry after TCRdb re-called the 5' RACE reads with MiXCR. The sample carries a few hundred thousand distinct CDR3 sequences, roughly 8% recorded once. Study-wide points: Several of the motif variants were reported before in synovial fluid and blood from reactive arthritis. In ankylosing spondylitis blood, a motif of about eight highly homologous TCR beta variants appeared characteristic.

Trimming at V came to 4 bases and at J to 0 bases, leaving 12 bases not matched to a gene. In germline, CDR1 is SNHLY, CDR2 FYNNEI. The CDR3 totals 17 residues. The source is a male donor with ankylosing spondylitis. This chain connects TRBV2 to TRBJ2-7, with 7 bases matching TRBD1. The sample taken for sequencing was blood, either unsorted or a sorted T cell fraction (not recorded which). CDR3 DNA sequence: TGTGCCAGCAGTGCCCTCTACTCGGGACAGACCTCCTACGAGCAGTACTTC. Amino acid sequence: CASSALYSGQTSYEQYF. The full variable domain, in which reference TRBV2 and TRBJ2-7 provide the parts outside the CDR3, is EPEVTQTPSHQVTQMGQEVILRCVPISNHLYFYWYRQILGQKVEFLVSFYNNEISEKSEIFDDQFSVERPDGSNFTLKIRSTKLEDSAMYFCASSALYSGQTSYEQYFGPGTRLTVT.